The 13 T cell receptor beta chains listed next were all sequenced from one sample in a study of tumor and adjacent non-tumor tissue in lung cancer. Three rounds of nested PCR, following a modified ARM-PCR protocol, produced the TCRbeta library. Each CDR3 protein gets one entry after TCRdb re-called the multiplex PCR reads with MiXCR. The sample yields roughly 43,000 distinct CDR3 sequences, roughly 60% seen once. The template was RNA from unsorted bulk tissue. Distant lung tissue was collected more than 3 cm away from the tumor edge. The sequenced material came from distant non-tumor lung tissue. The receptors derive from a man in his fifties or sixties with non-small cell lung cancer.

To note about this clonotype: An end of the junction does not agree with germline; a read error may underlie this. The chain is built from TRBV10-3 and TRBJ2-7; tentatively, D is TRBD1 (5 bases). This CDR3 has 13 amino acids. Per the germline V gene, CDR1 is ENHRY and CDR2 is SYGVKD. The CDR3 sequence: CATEDTNSYEQYF. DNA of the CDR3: TGTGCCACCGAGGACACTAACTCCTATGAGCAGTACTTC.

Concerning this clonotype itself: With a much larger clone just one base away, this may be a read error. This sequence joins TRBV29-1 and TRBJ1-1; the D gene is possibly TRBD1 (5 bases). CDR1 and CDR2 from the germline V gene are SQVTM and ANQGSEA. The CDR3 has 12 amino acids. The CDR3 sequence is CSAGDRNTETFF. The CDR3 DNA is TGCAGCGCCGGAGACAGAAACACTGAAACTTTCTTT.

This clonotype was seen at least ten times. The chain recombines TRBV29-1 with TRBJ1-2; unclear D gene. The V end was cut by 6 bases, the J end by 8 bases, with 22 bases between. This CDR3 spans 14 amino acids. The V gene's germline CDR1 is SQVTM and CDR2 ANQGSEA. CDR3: CSVLLGVPIDGYTF. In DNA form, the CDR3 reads TGCAGCGTCCTGCTGGGTGTGCCTATTGACGGCTACACCTTC.

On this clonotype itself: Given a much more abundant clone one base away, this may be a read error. DNA of the CDR3: TGTGCCACCAGAGATTGGTCACCGGGACTAGCGGGTAATGAGCAGTTCTTC. It is translated as CATRDWSPGLAGNEQFF. The chain is built from TRBV24-1 and TRBJ2-1, with TRBD2 identical over 12 bases. Germline assignment: CDR1 KGHDR and CDR2 SFDVKD. The CDR3 loop spans 17 amino acids.

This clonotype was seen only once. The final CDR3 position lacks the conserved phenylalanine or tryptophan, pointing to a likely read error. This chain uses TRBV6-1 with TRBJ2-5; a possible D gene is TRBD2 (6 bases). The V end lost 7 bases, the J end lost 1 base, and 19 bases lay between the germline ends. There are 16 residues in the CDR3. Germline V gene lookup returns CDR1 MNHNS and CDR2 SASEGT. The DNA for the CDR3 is TGTGCCAGCATCTTCACGTCCGGGACTTTCCAAGAGACCCAGTACATC. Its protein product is CASIFTSGTFQETQYI.

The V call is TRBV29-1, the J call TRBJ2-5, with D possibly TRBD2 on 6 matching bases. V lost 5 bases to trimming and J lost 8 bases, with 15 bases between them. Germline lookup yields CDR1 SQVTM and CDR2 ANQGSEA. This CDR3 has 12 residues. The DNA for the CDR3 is TGCAGCGTTATGGAGGGTTCCAAAACCCAGTACTTC. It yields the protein CSVMEGSKTQYF.

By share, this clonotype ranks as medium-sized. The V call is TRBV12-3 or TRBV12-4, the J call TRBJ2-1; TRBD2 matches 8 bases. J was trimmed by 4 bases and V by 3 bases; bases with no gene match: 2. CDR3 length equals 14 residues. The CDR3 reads CASSFGGGYNEQFF. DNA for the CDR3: TGTGCCAGCAGTTTCGGGGGGGGGTACAATGAGCAGTTCTTC.

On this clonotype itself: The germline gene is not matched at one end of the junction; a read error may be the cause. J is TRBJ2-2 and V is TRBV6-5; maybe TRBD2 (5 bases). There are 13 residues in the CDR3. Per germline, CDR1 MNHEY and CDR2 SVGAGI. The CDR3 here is CASSYTTSRELFF. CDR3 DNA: TGTGCGAGCAGTTACACGACGTCGAGGGAGCTCTTTTTT.

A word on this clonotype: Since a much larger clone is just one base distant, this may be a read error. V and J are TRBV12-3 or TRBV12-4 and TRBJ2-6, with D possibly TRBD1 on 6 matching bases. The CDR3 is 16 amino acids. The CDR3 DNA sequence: TGTGCCATCAGTCTCGGACAGCGCTCTGGGGCCAACGTCCTGACTTTC. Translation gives CAISLGQRSGANVLTF.

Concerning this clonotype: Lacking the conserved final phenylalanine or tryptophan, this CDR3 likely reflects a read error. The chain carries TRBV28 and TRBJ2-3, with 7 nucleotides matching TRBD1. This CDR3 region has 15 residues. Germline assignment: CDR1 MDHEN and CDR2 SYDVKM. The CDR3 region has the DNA TGTGCCAGCAGTTTAGGGCAGGGGGTCACAGATATGCAGTATCTT. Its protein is CASSLGQGVTDMQYL.

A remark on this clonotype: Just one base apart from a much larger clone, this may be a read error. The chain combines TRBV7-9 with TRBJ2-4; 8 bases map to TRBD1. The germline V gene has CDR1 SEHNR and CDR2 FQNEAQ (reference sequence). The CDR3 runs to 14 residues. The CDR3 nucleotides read TGTGCCGGCAGTTCCGGACAGGGCAAAAACATTCAGTACTTC. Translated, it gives CAGSSGQGKNIQYF.

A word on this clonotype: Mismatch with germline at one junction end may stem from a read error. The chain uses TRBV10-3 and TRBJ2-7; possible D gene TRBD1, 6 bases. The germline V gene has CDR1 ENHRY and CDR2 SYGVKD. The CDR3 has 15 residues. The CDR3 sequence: CAFTQGWQGTYDQYF. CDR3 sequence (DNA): TGTGCCTTCACCCAGGGGTGGCAGGGTACCTACGACCAGTATTTC.

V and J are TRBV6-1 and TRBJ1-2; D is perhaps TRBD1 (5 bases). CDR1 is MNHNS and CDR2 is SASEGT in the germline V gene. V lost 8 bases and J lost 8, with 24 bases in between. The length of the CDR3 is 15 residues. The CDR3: CASLLMAGFKQGYTF. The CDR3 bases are TGTGCCAGCCTCCTAATGGCAGGGTTTAAACAAGGCTACACCTTC.